This TCR beta chain was found in a study of cytomegalovirus exposure and HLA in healthy donors. V gave up 3 bases and J gave up 0 bases, with 10 bases separating them. The CDR3 is 15 amino acids. Germline assignment: CDR1 MNHNS and CDR2 SASEGT. TCRdb's copy holds only in-frame clones and misses some; the assay was immunoSEQ multiplex PCR. Of some 150,000 clones in the sample, about 88% were seen once. Sequenced material: PBMCs. The sequence was obtained from a woman in her late teens or twenties in good health and CMV-seropositive. The chain joins TRBV6-1 to TRBJ2-3, with a weak D call TRBD1 (5 bases). CDR3 sequence reads: CASSDGQGSTDTQYF. CDR3 nucleotides: TGTGCCAGCAGTGACGGGCAGGGCAGCACAGATACGCAGTATTTT.